The rows below give T cell receptor beta chains drawn from one sample of a study of blood T cell repertoires in COVID-19. TCRdb keeps only in-frame clones here, not all; method: immunoSEQ multiplex PCR. The sample consists of about 280,000 clones, around 90% of them appearing once. The sequencing sample was made of PBMCs or T cells enriched from blood (not recorded which). These TCRs come from a woman under 30 with acute COVID-19. Both conserved end residues are trimmed from each CDR3. The D gene is left open where the match is weak.

CDR3 | length | D | J | V
ASSGGQGGVYEQY | 13 | TRBD1 | TRBJ2-7 | TRBV9
ASSSELSGRRSDTQY | 15 | TRBD2 | TRBJ2-3 | TRBV5-6
ASSPIRSANTGELF | 14 | . | TRBJ2-2 | TRBV7-3
ASSWVGGYEQY | 11 | . | TRBJ2-7 | TRBV12-3/TRBV12-4
ATGLELNQPQH | 11 | . | TRBJ1-5 | TRBV6-5
ASSRTGNSNQPQH | 13 | . | TRBJ1-5 | TRBV18
ASSLDLRRTEAF | 12 | . | TRBJ1-1 | TRBV11-2
ASTISGRAWGYNEQF | 15 | TRBD2 | TRBJ2-1 | TRBV13
ATSDWSGGSNQPQH | 14 | TRBD1 | TRBJ1-5 | TRBV24-1
ASSLGGDPTEAF | 12 | . | TRBJ1-1 | TRBV7-9
ASSLGFRGSTEAF | 13 | TRBD1 | TRBJ1-1 | TRBV11-2
ASRPPAGGDKAF | 12 | . | TRBJ1-1 | TRBV2
ASSLSGQLSYEQY | 13 | . | TRBJ2-7 | TRBV28
ASSPAGQGELSGELF | 15 | . | TRBJ2-2 | TRBV5-4
ASSPGQIPTGANVLT | 15 | . | TRBJ2-6 | TRBV5-1
ASSEYNSGYEQY | 12 | . | TRBJ2-7 | TRBV25-1
ASSRDRGDEQF | 11 | TRBD1 | TRBJ2-1 | TRBV27
ASSSAGTGVTEAF | 13 | TRBD1 | TRBJ1-1 | TRBV27
ASSRTGGEPGTYEQY | 15 | TRBD1 | TRBJ2-7 | TRBV19
ASSSRRYEQY | 10 | . | TRBJ2-7 | TRBV28
ASSRTDRTGELF | 12 | . | TRBJ2-2 | TRBV3-1/TRBV3-2
ASSRQIGSSSEKLF | 14 | . | TRBJ1-4 | TRBV18
ASGQGFVGNTIY | 12 | TRBD1 | TRBJ1-3 | TRBV19
SVPPGGRDQETQY | 13 | . | TRBJ2-5 | TRBV29-1